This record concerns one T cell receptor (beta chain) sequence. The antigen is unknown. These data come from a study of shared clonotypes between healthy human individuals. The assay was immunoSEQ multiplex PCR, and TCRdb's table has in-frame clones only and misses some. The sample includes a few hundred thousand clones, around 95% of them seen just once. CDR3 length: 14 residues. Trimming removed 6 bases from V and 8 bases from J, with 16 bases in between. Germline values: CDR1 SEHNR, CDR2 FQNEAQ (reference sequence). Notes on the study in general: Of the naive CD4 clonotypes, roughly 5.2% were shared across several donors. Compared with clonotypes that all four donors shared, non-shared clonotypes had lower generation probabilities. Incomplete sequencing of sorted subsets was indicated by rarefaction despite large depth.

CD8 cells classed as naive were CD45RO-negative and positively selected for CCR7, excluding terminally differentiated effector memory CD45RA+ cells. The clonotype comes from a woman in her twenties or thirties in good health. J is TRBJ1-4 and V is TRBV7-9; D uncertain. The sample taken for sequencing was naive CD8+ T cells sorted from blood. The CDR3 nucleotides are TGTGCCAGCAGTGGAAGCCCGATGGAAGAAAAACTGTTTTTT. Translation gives CASSGSPMEEKLFF.